The clone carrying this T cell receptor (beta chain) was seen repeatedly, ten times or more. The antigen remains undetermined. Uncontrolled infection, other autoimmune disease, pregnancy or lactation barred patients from enrollment. Trimming removed 5 bases from V and 1 base from J; junction bases left unmatched: 6. The CDR3 covers 15 residues. From germline, CDR1 is SGHAT and CDR2 FQDESV (reference sequence). The source of the sample is a study of T cells in Graves' hyperthyroidism and ophthalmopathy. Whole-study results and caveats: Within blood appeared most thyroid clonotypes that had expanded above 0.001.

There were TCR beta CDR3 regions amplified from RNA transcripts. The HTBI primer set drove a first-round RT-PCR of the TCR CDR3. TCRdb re-called the multiplex PCR reads through MiXCR, storing one row per CDR3 protein. Found here are roughly 300,000 distinct CDR3 sequences, roughly 18% of them singletons; the top ten hold under 55%. The clonotype was recovered from a woman between 50 and 59 years old with Graves' hyperthyroidism. Material for sequencing was blood. The chain carries TRBV11-1 and TRBJ2-5, with 8 bases lining up with TRBD2. As DNA, the CDR3 is TGTGCCAGCAGCCCGGTAGCGGGGACCCAAGAGACCCAGTACTTC. It translates to CASSPVAGTQETQYF. The complete variable domain, with remaining parts taken from reference TRBV11-1 and TRBJ2-5, reads EAEVAQSPRYKITEKSQAVAFWCDPISGHATLYWYRQILGQGPELLVQFQDESVVDDSQLPKDRFSAERLKGVDSTLKIQPAELGDSAMYLCASSPVAGTQETQYFGPGTRLLVL.